Listed below are T cell receptor beta chains from one sample, sequenced in a study of OX40 agonist ivuxolimab in advanced cancers. Some clones are missing from TCRdb's copy, which holds only in-frame ones; the method was immunoSEQ multiplex PCR. The data show approximately 75,000 clones, about 84% seen once. Material: CD4+ or CD8+ T cells sorted from blood, obtained in a trial of the OX40 agonist ivuxolimab. These receptors were collected from an adult with an advanced solid tumor such as melanoma, head and neck, liver or kidney cancer. The CDR3 runs from the conserved cysteine through the conserved F or W. The order of the fields is D gene, V gene, CDR3 length, J gene, clone size, CDR3 protein, CDR3 DNA. A D gene is named only where the DNA matches it firmly. Size is stated for part of the rows, as once, few or many counts, or as a class when the clone is expanded.

NA	TRBV18	16	TRBJ2-2	NA	CASSPPGSTNTGELFF	TGTGCCAGCTCACCACCGGGCAGCACGAACACCGGGGAGCTGTTTTTT
NA	TRBV19	20	TRBJ1-1	NA	CASSMGLPLGAFVDGPEAFF	TGTGCCAGTAGTATGGGTCTGCCACTGGGGGCATTCGTGGACGGACCTGAAGCTTTCTTT
TRBD2	TRBV11-2	14	TRBJ2-7	NA	CASSYSGRPYEQYF	TGTGCCAGCAGCTACAGCGGGAGGCCCTACGAGCAGTACTTC
NA	TRBV6-1	14	TRBJ1-1	NA	CASSEAPTSTEAFF	TGTGCCAGCAGTGAAGCCCCGACGAGCACTGAAGCTTTCTTT
NA	TRBV5-1	12	TRBJ2-5	NA	CASSLESETQYF	TGCGCCAGCAGCTTGGAGTCTGAGACCCAGTACTTC
NA	TRBV21-1	14	TRBJ2-2	many	CASTSPGEGGELFF	TGTGCCAGCACCAGCCCAGGGGAGGGCGGGGAGCTGTTTTTT
NA	TRBV5-1	14	TRBJ1-2	once	CASSLVPGSYGYTF	TGCGCCAGCAGCTTGGTGCCAGGGAGCTATGGCTACACCTTC
NA	TRBV28	14	TRBJ2-2	NA	CASSTPGYTGELFF	TGTGCCAGCAGTACGCCAGGGTACACCGGGGAGCTGTTTTTT
NA	TRBV20-1	11	TRBJ2-1	once	CSAPFRARQFF	TGCAGTGCACCTTTCAGGGCACGGCAGTTCTTC
NA	TRBV4-3	14	TRBJ2-7	few	CASSQDPGRGAQYF	TGCGCCAGCAGCCAAGACCCCGGCAGGGGGGCGCAGTACTTC
NA	TRBV7-2	14	TRBJ2-3	NA	CASSLGAGRDTQYF	TGTGCCAGCAGCTTAGGCGCCGGGCGGGATACGCAGTATTTT
NA	TRBV28	14	TRBJ1-2	NA	CASSLSRGLSGYTF	TGTGCCAGCAGTTTATCGCGGGGGCTCTCTGGCTACACCTTC
NA	TRBV7-9	15	TRBJ2-7	NA	CASSNRTGRSYEQYF	TGTGCCAGCAGCAACCGGACTGGACGCTCCTACGAGCAGTACTTC
NA	TRBV27	13	TRBJ2-3	NA	CASRLPSTDTQYF	TGTGCCAGCAGGCTTCCTAGCACAGATACGCAGTATTTT
NA	TRBV10-3	14	TRBJ1-5	NA	CAISDDRFYQPQHF	TGTGCCATCAGTGATGACAGATTTTATCAGCCCCAGCATTTT
TRBD1	TRBV7-9	15	TRBJ1-2	NA	CASSDGTGANYGYTF	TGTGCCAGCAGCGATGGGACAGGGGCTAACTATGGCTACACCTTC
NA	TRBV27	15	TRBJ2-5	NA	CASGRPHGSKGTQYF	TGTGCCAGCGGTCGGCCGCATGGGAGTAAAGGGACCCAGTACTTC
TRBD1	TRBV19	14	TRBJ2-7	NA	CASSRLGTGHEQYF	TGTGCCAGTAGTAGACTAGGGACAGGGCACGAGCAGTACTTC
NA	TRBV5-4	12	TRBJ2-7	NA	CASSSGSYEQYF	TGTGCCAGCAGCTCGGGCTCCTACGAGCAGTACTTC
NA	TRBV4-1	15	TRBJ2-3	NA	CASSPLRDSTDTQYF	TGCGCCAGCAGCCCCCTACGGGACAGCACAGATACGCAGTATTTT
NA	TRBV4-2	16	TRBJ2-3	once	CASSTQQGSGTDTQYF	TGTGCCAGCAGCACACAACAGGGAAGCGGCACAGATACGCAGTATTTT
NA	TRBV15	14	TRBJ2-1	NA	CATSREGQGGEQFF	TGTGCCACCAGCAGAGAAGGGCAGGGGGGTGAGCAGTTCTTC
TRBD2	TRBV5-5	18	TRBJ2-1	NA	CASSLGTSGGPYYNEQFF	TGTGCCAGCAGCTTGGGGACTAGCGGGGGACCCTACTACAATGAGCAGTTCTTC
NA	TRBV7-3	14	TRBJ2-3	NA	CASSLTGGGDTQYF	TGTGCCAGCAGCTTGACCGGGGGCGGGGATACGCAGTATTTT
TRBD1	TRBV5-6	16	TRBJ2-3	NA	CASSLDRTGGADTQYF	TGTGCCAGCAGCTTGGATCGGACAGGGGGCGCAGATACGCAGTATTTT
NA	TRBV9	18	TRBJ1-3	NA	CASSVDAQVFSGENTIYF	TGTGCCAGCAGCGTAGACGCACAGGTGTTTTCGGGAGAAAACACCATATATTTT
NA	TRBV29-1	13	TRBJ2-1	NA	CSHRPGFYNEQFF	TGCAGCCACCGGCCAGGGTTTTACAATGAGCAGTTCTTC
NA	TRBV11-2	16	TRBJ2-2	NA	CASSFGSSLITGELFF	TGTGCCAGCAGCTTCGGGTCTAGCTTGATCACCGGGGAGCTGTTTTTT
NA	TRBV10-3	13	TRBJ1-2	NA	CAISVDRQYGYTF	TGTGCCATCAGTGTAGACAGACAATATGGCTACACCTTC
TRBD1	TRBV7-2	18	TRBJ2-1	NA	CASSLGAGGVSPYNEQFF	TGTGCCAGCAGCTTAGGGGCAGGGGGAGTGTCCCCCTACAATGAGCAGTTCTTC
TRBD1	TRBV7-9	15	TRBJ1-4	once	CASSEPGQGIEKLFF	TGTGCCAGCAGCGAACCGGGACAGGGCATAGAAAAACTGTTTTTT
TRBD1	TRBV6-5	16	TRBJ2-4	NA	CASSSRDRGGKNIQYF	TGTGCCAGCAGTTCCCGGGACAGGGGGGGCAAAAACATTCAGTACTTC
NA	TRBV11-2	13	TRBJ2-5	NA	CASSLQGWETQYF	TGTGCCAGCAGCTTACAGGGCTGGGAGACCCAGTACTTC
TRBD1	TRBV9	18	TRBJ2-1	NA	CASSVGQSGQPTYNEQFF	TGTGCCAGCAGCGTAGGGCAATCGGGACAGCCAACCTACAATGAGCAGTTCTTC
NA	TRBV30	12	TRBJ2-7	few	CAWSTGHYEQYF	TGTGCCTGGAGCACAGGGCACTACGAGCAGTACTTC
TRBD1	TRBV10-3	15	TRBJ1-2	NA	CAISAPGQGPYGYTF	TGTGCCATCAGTGCACCGGGACAGGGTCCCTATGGCTACACCTTC